This TCR beta chain appears in the sequencing data of a study of T cell responses to AZD1222 COVID-19 vaccine. The CDR3 extends over 13 amino acids. Looked up from germline, CDR1 is SGHRS and CDR2 is YFSETQ. V lost 5 bases to trimming and J lost 4 bases, with 9 bases between them. The data were produced by immunoSEQ multiplex PCR, yet TCRdb's version contains in-frame clones alone and is incomplete. This table has 150,000 or so clones, about 92% appearing once. This clone occurred a few times. This sample comprised peripheral blood, obtained on day 0 of AZD1222 vaccination. This receptor was obtained from an adult in good health. V usage is TRBV5-1 and J usage is TRBJ2-2; possibly TRBD1 or TRBD2 for D (5 bases each). As DNA, the CDR3 is TGCGCCAGCAGAGAAGGGACCACCGGGGAGCTGTTTTTT. Amino acid sequence: CASREGTTGELFF. Variable domain in full (rest from reference TRBV5-1 and TRBJ2-2): KAGVTQTPRYLIKTRGQQVTLSCSPISGHRSVSWYQQTPGQGLQFLFEYFSETQRNKGNFPGRFSGRQFSNSRSEMNVSTLELGDSALYLCASREGTTGELFFGEGSRLTVL.